The 8 T cell receptor beta chains below come from one sample, sequenced in a study of T cells expressing NK-cell markers. Each CDR3 protein gets one entry in TCRdb, which reprocessed the 5' RACE reads and gives no DNA. The sample totals about 460,000 distinct CDR3 sequences. Material: blood T cells: a sorted CD56 or NKG2C T cell subset, CD4+ or CD8+ T cells, or bulk PBMC T cells (not recorded which). These receptors all stem from a woman aged 45-65 years in good health.

The rearrangement uses TRBV4-1 and TRBJ2-1; TCRdb designates TRBD2, a call that cannot be tested without DNA. This CDR3 spans 18 amino acids. Germline CDR1 reads MGHRA; CDR2 reads YSYEKL. The CDR3 sequence is CASSQVWTSGGGYNEQFF.

V usage is TRBV11-2 and J usage is TRBJ2-3; as DNA is missing, the TRBD2 call by TCRdb cannot be tested. This CDR3 comprises 15 residues. Germline CDR1 is SGHAT and CDR2 is FQNNGV. CDR3 amino acids: CASSSVAGAADTQYF.

The rearrangement uses TRBV14 and TRBJ2-1; TCRdb lists TRBD2, though no DNA is available to test this call. Germline V gene sequence: CDR1 SGHDN, CDR2 FVKESK. CDR3 length: 14 residues. This CDR3 is CASSHLAGINEQFF.

V gene TRBV19 combines with J gene TRBJ2-3; TCRdb calls TRBD1, which cannot be checked without DNA. Germline CDR1 is LNHDA and CDR2 is SQIVND (reference sequence). This CDR3 contains 12 residues. Here the CDR3 reads CASSIRGDTQYF.

The gene calls are TRBV5-6 and TRBJ2-3. There are 13 residues in the CDR3. Germline V gives CDR1 SGHDT, CDR2 YYEEEE. CDR3 amino acids: CASSSAAPDTQYF.

This chain joins TRBV3-1 and TRBJ2-7; TCRdb's D gene call, TRBD2, goes unchecked for lack of DNA. Germline CDR1 is LGHDT and CDR2 is YNNKEL (reference sequence). The CDR3 extends over 18 amino acids. The CDR3 protein is CASSQARILAGLPYEQYF.

The V and J genes are TRBV7-9 and TRBJ2-5; checking the TCRdb D call of TRBD1 is not possible without DNA. Germline values: CDR1 SEHNR, CDR2 FQNEAQ (reference sequence). The CDR3 length is 15 residues. CDR3 protein: CASSHEQGISETQYF.

The chain uses TRBV2 and TRBJ1-2. The length of the CDR3 is 14 residues. CDR1 SNHLY and CDR2 FYNNEI come from the germline V gene. The CDR3 loop reads CASSDFGGHPSYTF.